This is a list of T cell receptor beta chains from one sample in a study of T cells in Graves' hyperthyroidism and ophthalmopathy. Via MiXCR, TCRdb re-called the multiplex PCR reads, giving one row per CDR3 protein. The sample holds around 400,000 distinct CDR3 sequences, around a sixth seen once. The sample consisted of blood. The origin of the receptors is a woman aged 18-35 years with Graves' hyperthyroidism that later progressed to Graves' ophthalmopathy. CDR3s include the opening cysteine and the closing phenylalanine or tryptophan. The order of the fields is J gene, CDR3 length, V gene, clone size, D gene, CDR3 protein, CDR3 DNA. A D gene is named only where the DNA matches it firmly. Size values are once, few and many counts, or a class for expanded clones, and some rows have none.

J gene: TRBJ1-4
CDR3 length: 18
V gene: TRBV28
clone size: many
D gene: TRBD1
CDR3 protein: CASSLYTSTGTAYEKLFF
CDR3 DNA: TGTGCCAGCAGTTTATACACTTCAACCGGGACAGCATATGAAAAACTGTTTTTT

J gene: TRBJ2-7
CDR3 length: 12
V gene: TRBV3-1
clone size: many
D gene: .
CDR3 protein: CASSQVDYEQYF
CDR3 DNA: TGTGCCAGCAGCCAGGTCGACTACGAGCAGTACTTC

J gene: TRBJ1-2
CDR3 length: 13
V gene: TRBV19
clone size: few
D gene: .
CDR3 protein: CASNPGPAYGYTF
CDR3 DNA: TGTGCCAGTAATCCGGGGCCCGCCTATGGCTACACCTTC

J gene: TRBJ2-1
CDR3 length: 12
V gene: TRBV7-9
clone size: many
D gene: .
CDR3 protein: CASSLVMREQFF
CDR3 DNA: TGTGCCAGCAGTTTAGTTATGCGGGAGCAGTTCTTC

J gene: TRBJ2-1
CDR3 length: 18
V gene: TRBV29-1
clone size: many
D gene: TRBD2
CDR3 protein: CSAAGQGVSGRAMNEQFF
CDR3 DNA: TGCAGCGCGGCGGGCCAGGGGGTTAGCGGGAGGGCCATGAATGAGCAGTTCTTC

J gene: TRBJ2-1
CDR3 length: 15
V gene: TRBV6-1
clone size: many
D gene: TRBD1
CDR3 protein: CASSEGQGAYNEQFF
CDR3 DNA: TGTGCCAGCAGCGAAGGACAGGGGGCCTACAATGAGCAGTTCTTC

J gene: TRBJ2-7
CDR3 length: 13
V gene: TRBV20-1
clone size: many
D gene: .
CDR3 protein: CSARGGQIYEQYF
CDR3 DNA: TGCAGTGCTAGAGGAGGACAGATTTACGAGCAGTACTTC

J gene: TRBJ2-7
CDR3 length: 15
V gene: TRBV29-1
clone size: .
D gene: TRBD2
CDR3 protein: CSVELAGELSYEQYF
CDR3 DNA: TGCAGCGTTGAACTAGCGGGGGAGTTATCCTACGAGCAGTACTTC

J gene: TRBJ2-3
CDR3 length: 17
V gene: TRBV27
clone size: many
D gene: TRBD2
CDR3 protein: CASSFLTSGSDTDTQYF
CDR3 DNA: TGTGCCAGCAGTTTCTTGACTAGCGGGAGCGACACAGATACGCAGTATTTT

J gene: TRBJ2-2
CDR3 length: 14
V gene: TRBV6-4
clone size: .
D gene: .
CDR3 protein: CASSVGYDTGELFF
CDR3 DNA: TGTGCCAGCAGTGTAGGGTATGACACCGGGGAGCTGTTTTTT

J gene: TRBJ2-2
CDR3 length: 13
V gene: TRBV20-1
clone size: many
D gene: TRBD1
CDR3 protein: CSADRSNTGELFF
CDR3 DNA: TGCAGTGCGGACAGGAGTAACACCGGGGAGCTGTTTTTT

J gene: TRBJ1-2
CDR3 length: 15
V gene: TRBV12-3/TRBV12-4
clone size: many
D gene: .
CDR3 protein: CASSLRGQANYGYTF
CDR3 DNA: TGTGCCAGCAGTTTAAGGGGACAAGCGAACTATGGCTACACCTTC

J gene: TRBJ1-2
CDR3 length: 14
V gene: TRBV9
clone size: few
D gene: .
CDR3 protein: CASSVGRDNYGYTF
CDR3 DNA: TGTGCCAGCAGCGTCGGCAGGGATAACTATGGCTACACCTTC

J gene: TRBJ1-1
CDR3 length: 14
V gene: TRBV6-5
clone size: many
D gene: .
CDR3 protein: CASSYRDRNTEAFF
CDR3 DNA: TGTGCCAGCAGTTACCGGGATAGGAACACTGAAGCTTTCTTT

J gene: TRBJ1-2
CDR3 length: 18
V gene: TRBV3-1
clone size: many
D gene: .
CDR3 protein: CASSQGGTSKAAWYGYTF
CDR3 DNA: TGTGCCAGCAGCCAAGGGGGAACCTCCAAGGCCGCTTGGTATGGCTACACCTTC

J gene: TRBJ2-1
CDR3 length: 17
V gene: TRBV27
clone size: many
D gene: TRBD2
CDR3 protein: CASSFTAGTSVTNEQFF
CDR3 DNA: TGTGCCAGCAGTTTTACCGCCGGGACTAGCGTAACGAATGAGCAGTTCTTC

J gene: TRBJ2-1
CDR3 length: 15
V gene: TRBV7-9
clone size: once
D gene: TRBD2
CDR3 protein: CVSSALLAGVDEQFF
CDR3 DNA: TGTGTCAGCAGCGCCTTACTAGCGGGAGTCGATGAGCAGTTCTTC

J gene: TRBJ2-7
CDR3 length: 11
V gene: TRBV24-1
clone size: many
D gene: .
CDR3 protein: CATSDGYEQYF
CDR3 DNA: TGTGCCACCAGTGACGGCTACGAGCAGTACTTC

J gene: TRBJ2-7
CDR3 length: 16
V gene: TRBV10-2
clone size: few
D gene: .
CDR3 protein: CASSDLNRDGAYEQYF
CDR3 DNA: TGCGCCAGCAGTGACCTTAACCGGGACGGAGCCTACGAGCAGTACTTC

J gene: TRBJ1-2
CDR3 length: 14
V gene: TRBV20-1
clone size: many
D gene: .
CDR3 protein: CSATRDDAVYGYTF
CDR3 DNA: TGCAGTGCAACTAGAGATGATGCTGTCTATGGCTACACCTTC

J gene: TRBJ2-3
CDR3 length: 16
V gene: TRBV11-2
clone size: many
D gene: TRBD2
CDR3 protein: CASSSASGRSTDTQYF
CDR3 DNA: TGTGCCAGCAGCTCCGCTAGCGGACGGAGCACAGATACGCAGTATTTT

J gene: TRBJ1-1
CDR3 length: 13
V gene: TRBV12-3/TRBV12-4
clone size: .
D gene: .
CDR3 protein: CASSRGPHTEAFF
CDR3 DNA: TGTGCCAGCAGTCGGGGGCCTCACACTGAAGCTTTCTTT

J gene: TRBJ2-1
CDR3 length: 16
V gene: TRBV18
clone size: .
D gene: TRBD2
CDR3 protein: CASSPSSGSPYNEQFF
CDR3 DNA: TGTGCCAGCTCACCGTCTAGCGGGAGTCCCTACAATGAGCAGTTCTTC

J gene: TRBJ1-5
CDR3 length: 12
V gene: TRBV15
clone size: .
D gene: .
CDR3 protein: CATARGDQPQHF
CDR3 DNA: TGTGCCACGGCGAGAGGGGATCAGCCCCAGCATTTT

J gene: TRBJ2-5
CDR3 length: 19
V gene: TRBV2
clone size: many
D gene: TRBD2
CDR3 protein: CASSELGLGGRAVLETQYF
CDR3 DNA: TGTGCCAGCAGTGAATTAGGTTTGGGCGGGAGGGCCGTTTTAGAGACCCAGTACTTC

J gene: TRBJ2-3
CDR3 length: 15
V gene: TRBV4-1
clone size: .
D gene: .
CDR3 protein: CASSPPGGTRDTQYF
CDR3 DNA: TGCGCCAGCAGCCCTCCCGGGGGAACCCGAGATACGCAGTATTTT

J gene: TRBJ2-1
CDR3 length: 14
V gene: TRBV2
clone size: .
D gene: .
CDR3 protein: CASTVNGNRNEQFF
CDR3 DNA: TGTGCCAGCACCGTTAACGGAAACAGGAATGAGCAGTTCTTC

J gene: TRBJ1-2
CDR3 length: 9
V gene: TRBV29-1
clone size: few
D gene: .
CDR3 protein: CSVEDGYTF
CDR3 DNA: TGCAGCGTTGAAGATGGCTACACCTTC

J gene: TRBJ2-1
CDR3 length: 13
V gene: TRBV5-1
clone size: many
D gene: .
CDR3 protein: CASSLGMDNEQFF
CDR3 DNA: TGCGCCAGCAGCTTAGGTATGGACAATGAGCAGTTCTTC